This is a list of T cell receptor beta chains from one sample in a study of blood T cell repertoires in COVID-19. TCRdb keeps only in-frame clones here, not all; method: immunoSEQ multiplex PCR. In the table there are 95,000 to 110,000 clones, 91% of which are singletons. Sample: peripheral blood. All receptors come from a human donor in a cohort sampled during active COVID-19. Each CDR3 is given with its conserved first and last residue. A D gene is named only where the DNA matches it firmly. Expanded clones get a size class; other rows say once, few or many, or leave the size out.

size | J | D | V | DNA | CDR3
NA | TRBJ1-3 | NA | TRBV27 | TGTGCCAGCAGTTCAGGGTTGGGAAACACCATATATTTT | CASSSGLGNTIYF
NA | TRBJ1-1 | TRBD1 | TRBV30 | TGTGCCTGGAGCCACGGGGGGACAGGGAGCTTTAACACTGAAGCTTTCTTT | CAWSHGGTGSFNTEAFF
NA | TRBJ2-7 | NA | TRBV7-2 | TGTGCCAGCAGCTTAGGCCCTAGCTCCTACGAGCAGTACTTC | CASSLGPSSYEQYF
NA | TRBJ2-1 | NA | TRBV6-6 | TGTGCCAGCAGTAACGGGATCATCCTAGGAAATGAGCAGTTCTTC | CASSNGIILGNEQFF
NA | TRBJ1-1 | TRBD1 | TRBV5-1 | TGCGCCAGCAGCTTGGACCAGGGGGGAGGAACTGAAGCTTTCTTT | CASSLDQGGGTEAFF
NA | TRBJ2-7 | TRBD2 | TRBV10-3 | TGTGCCATCAGACCTGGCGGGGGGGGCGGCGAGCAGTACTTC | CAIRPGGGGGEQYF
NA | TRBJ1-5 | NA | TRBV15 | TGTGCCACCAGCAGAGAAAGGGCTCCTACGGGGTTGGGGAATCAGCCCCAGCATTTT | CATSRERAPTGLGNQPQHF
once | TRBJ1-3 | NA | TRBV9 | TGTGCCAGCAGCGTAGGAGACGGGGGAAACACCATATATTTT | CASSVGDGGNTIYF
few | TRBJ2-3 | TRBD1 | TRBV28 | TGTGCCACCGTTCCCGGGACAGGAACAGATACGCAGTATTTT | CATVPGTGTDTQYF
few | TRBJ1-2 | NA | TRBV27 | TGTGCCAGCAGTTGGGGATTCGGGGATAGGTATGGCTACACCTTC | CASSWGFGDRYGYTF
NA | TRBJ1-1 | NA | TRBV7-2 | TGTGCCAGCAGAACCCAAGGGGGGGCGACTAACACTGAAGCTTTCTTT | CASRTQGGATNTEAFF
NA | TRBJ2-1 | NA | TRBV9 | TGTGCCAGCAGCGTAGCGGCAGGGGGGTACAATGAGCAGTTCTTC | CASSVAAGGYNEQFF
NA | TRBJ1-1 | TRBD1 | TRBV9 | TGTGCCAGCAGCCGTGGGACAGGGGGCACTGAAGCTTTCTTT | CASSRGTGGTEAFF
NA | TRBJ2-6 | NA | TRBV4-3 | TGCGCCAGCAGCTATGAAGGGCTGGTTAGCAGGGCTGGGGCCAACGTCCTGACTTTC | CASSYEGLVSRAGANVLTF
NA | TRBJ1-2 | NA | TRBV7-2 | TGTGCCAGCAGCTTAGTTAACAGGGCCCAAACTTATGGCTACACCTTC | CASSLVNRAQTYGYTF
NA | TRBJ2-1 | TRBD2 | TRBV2 | TGTGCCAGCAGTGAGGGGCTCAGGGGACTAGCTTTTGAGCAGTTCTTC | CASSEGLRGLAFEQFF
NA | TRBJ2-7 | NA | TRBV27 | TGTGCCAGCAGTACTACCGACAGGGAGGTGTACTTC | CASSTTDREVYF
NA | TRBJ2-6 | NA | TRBV13 | TGTGCCAGCAGCTCGACAGGTCTCTCTGGGGCCAACGTCCTGACTTTC | CASSSTGLSGANVLTF
once | TRBJ2-1 | TRBD1 | TRBV28 | TGTGCCAGCAGTTTTTTTAGACAGGGGGCGGGCAATGAGCAGTTCTTC | CASSFFRQGAGNEQFF
NA | TRBJ1-1 | TRBD1 | TRBV30 | TGTGCCTGGAGTTTTACGGACAGGTTGAGCACTGAAGCTTTCTTT | CAWSFTDRLSTEAFF
NA | TRBJ1-2 | TRBD1 | TRBV28 | TGTGCCAGCAGTTCAACAGGGGGCTTCTATGGCTACACCTTC | CASSSTGGFYGYTF
NA | TRBJ2-5 | TRBD1 | TRBV7-6 | TGTGCCAGCTTACACGGGACAGGGGTGATCGTCGGGCAAGAGACCCAGTACTTC | CASLHGTGVIVGQETQYF
NA | TRBJ1-1 | NA | TRBV9 | TGTGCCAGCAGCGTAGTTCAGGGTACGGGCACTGAAGCTTTCTTT | CASSVVQGTGTEAFF
once | TRBJ1-2 | NA | TRBV7-9 | TGTGCCAGCAGCTTAGCCACAGCATGGCCGCCCGGCTACACCTTC | CASSLATAWPPGYTF
NA | TRBJ1-2 | TRBD1 | TRBV3-1/TRBV3-2 | TGTGCCAGCAGCTCTACAGGGGGCTATGGCTACACCTTC | CASSSTGGYGYTF
few | TRBJ2-7 | NA | TRBV11-2 | TGTGCCAGCAGCTTAGAGCGCTACGAGCAGTACTTC | CASSLERYEQYF
NA | TRBJ1-5 | NA | TRBV28 | TGTGCCAGCAGTCCTCCTTCCGTCCAGCCCCAGCATTTT | CASSPPSVQPQHF
NA | TRBJ2-1 | TRBD2 | TRBV27 | TGTGCCAGCAGTCGTCTAGCGGGAGCTGTTAGTGAGCAGTTCTTC | CASSRLAGAVSEQFF
NA | TRBJ2-1 | TRBD1 | TRBV7-6 | TGTGCCAGCAGTCAAGAACAGGGGAGCTCCTACAATGAGCAGTTCTTC | CASSQEQGSSYNEQFF
NA | TRBJ1-1 | NA | TRBV28 | TGTGCCAGCAGCCTCGGGGGGGCTAAGGGGGACACTGAAGCTTTCTTT | CASSLGGAKGDTEAFF
NA | TRBJ1-1 | NA | TRBV6-5 | TGTGCCAGCAGTTACTCGGGCAGCCAGACTGAAGCTTTCTTT | CASSYSGSQTEAFF
NA | TRBJ2-7 | NA | TRBV20-1 | TGCAGTGAGGGGGAGACCTACGAGCAGTACTTC | CSEGETYEQYF
NA | TRBJ1-1 | NA | TRBV3-1/TRBV3-2 | TGTGCCAGCAGCCAAAGGGGATTCGACACTGAAGCTTTCTTT | CASSQRGFDTEAFF